The 10 T cell receptor beta chains reported below all come from one sample, sequenced in a study of shared clonotypes between healthy human individuals. The protocol was immunoSEQ multiplex PCR, while the TCRdb copy is restricted to in-frame clones and leaves out a portion. The sample holds roughly 2.4 million clones, approximately 94% seen once. The source material was naive CD4+ T cells sorted from blood. Regarding subset: CD45RA+ positively selected. These receptors all stem from a man aged 18 to 30 in good health.

This chain links TRBV11-2 with TRBJ1-1; D gene ambiguous. The CDR3 runs to 12 residues. Germline-derived CDR1 and CDR2 are SGHAT and FQNNGV. V was clipped by 5 bases and J by 8 bases, with 12 bases between them. CDR3 protein: CASSVQKSEAFF. For the CDR3, the DNA is TGTGCCAGCAGCGTGCAGAAATCCGAAGCTTTCTTT.

The V gene is TRBV5-1, the J gene TRBJ2-7; D is perhaps TRBD2 (5 bases). V was shortened by 0 bases and J by 7 bases, with 17 bases between the two germline ends. Germline CDR1 and CDR2: SGHRS and YFSETQ. The CDR3 covers 15 residues. The chain's CDR3 is CASSLAVSGAGEQYF. The CDR3 DNA is TGCGCCAGCAGCTTGGCCGTGAGCGGTGCTGGGGAGCAGTACTTC.

This clone was picked up a small number of times. This chain connects TRBV25-1 to TRBJ1-6; no clear D. The CDR3 contains 13 residues. The V end lost 2 bases, the J end lost 11 bases, and 10 bases lay between the germline ends. Germline CDR1 reads MGHDK; CDR2 reads SYGVNS. This CDR3 reads CASSERRYTPLHF. In DNA form, the CDR3 reads TGTGCCAGCAGTGAACGAAGATATACACCCCTCCACTTT.

This chain links TRBV5-1 with TRBJ2-2; 9 bases are shared with TRBD2. Losses at the gene ends were 1 base for V and 5 bases for J; bases not matched to a gene: 9. The germline CDR1 and CDR2 sequences are SGHRS and YFSETQ. The CDR3 has 17 amino acids. The CDR3 nucleotides read TGCGCCAGCAGCTTGTTGCCTAGCGGGGTCGCGACCGGGGAGCTGTTTTTT. This sequence encodes CASSLLPSGVATGELFF.

CDR3 protein: CRGQGVRNEQFF. For the CDR3, the DNA is TGCAGGGGACAGGGTGTTAGGAATGAGCAGTTCTTC. V is TRBV29-1 and J is TRBJ2-1; TRBD1 aligns across 9 bases. This CDR3 is built from 12 residues. Germline loops: CDR1 SQVTM, CDR2 ANQGSEA.

This clone came up once. The gene calls are TRBV5-1 and TRBJ2-1; 9 bases match TRBD1. The germline gives CDR1 SGHRS, CDR2 YFSETQ. This CDR3 has 13 amino acids. Trimming cost V 5 bases and J 6 bases; bases outside gene matches: 3. CDR3 DNA sequence: TGCGCCAGCAGGAGACAGGGGGGCAATGAGCAGTTCTTC. Translated, it gives CASRRQGGNEQFF.

On this clone itself: The same CDR3 can be traced to other DNA sequences in this sample. This chain joins TRBV7-2 and TRBJ2-5; D not resolved. This CDR3 comprises 13 residues. V was pared by 3 bases and J by 5 bases, with 10 bases between. Germline loops: CDR1 SGHTA, CDR2 FQGNSA. CDR3 residues: CASSFSGAETQYF. The CDR3, as DNA: TGTGCCAGCAGCTTCAGTGGAGCGGAGACCCAGTACTTC.

On this clone itself: The sample carries other DNA sequences with the same CDR3. The chain is built from TRBV6-1 and TRBJ1-1, with 9 bases aligning to TRBD1. Losses at the gene ends were 6 bases for V and 4 bases for J; bases not matched to a gene: 3. The CDR3 covers 13 residues. Germline assignment: CDR1 MNHNS and CDR2 SASEGT. DNA for the CDR3: TGTGCCAGCAGCTTGACAGGGGGCACTGAAGCTTTCTTT. Translating gives CASSLTGGTEAFF.

A single count supports this clone. The V gene is TRBV5-4, the J gene TRBJ2-1, with D possibly being TRBD2 (6 bases). Germline V gene data show CDR1 as SGHNT and CDR2 as YYREEE (reference sequence). The CDR3 is made up of 15 amino acids. Trimming took 2 bases from V and 5 from J, leaving 14 bases between them. CDR3 coding DNA: TGTGCCAGCAGCTTAAATCCGCGGGGAAACAATGAGCAGTTCTTC. Its translation: CASSLNPRGNNEQFF.

The gene calls are TRBV10-3 and TRBJ2-2, with unresolved D. There are 13 residues in the CDR3. Germline loops: CDR1 ENHRY, CDR2 SYGVKD. The V end was cut by 2 bases, the J end by 4 bases, with 5 bases between. CDR3 nucleotide sequence: TGTGCCATCAGTGAGGCCTCCACCGGGGAGCTGTTTTTT. Its translation: CAISEASTGELFF.